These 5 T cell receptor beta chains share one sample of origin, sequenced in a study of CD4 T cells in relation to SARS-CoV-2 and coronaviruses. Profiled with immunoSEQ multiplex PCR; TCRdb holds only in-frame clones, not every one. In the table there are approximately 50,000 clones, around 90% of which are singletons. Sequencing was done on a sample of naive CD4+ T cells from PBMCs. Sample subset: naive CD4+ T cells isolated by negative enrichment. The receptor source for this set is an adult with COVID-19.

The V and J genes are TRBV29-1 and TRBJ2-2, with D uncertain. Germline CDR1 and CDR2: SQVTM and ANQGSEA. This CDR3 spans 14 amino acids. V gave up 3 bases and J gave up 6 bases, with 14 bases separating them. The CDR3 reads CSVDGNRFAGELFF. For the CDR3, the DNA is TGCAGCGTTGACGGAAACCGGTTCGCCGGGGAGCTGTTTTTT.

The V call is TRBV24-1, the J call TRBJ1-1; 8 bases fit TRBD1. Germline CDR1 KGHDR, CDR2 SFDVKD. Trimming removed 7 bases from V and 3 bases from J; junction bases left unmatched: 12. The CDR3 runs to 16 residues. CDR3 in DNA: TGTGCCACCAGCCCGGGACAGGCCCTCGGGGACACTGAAGCTTTCTTT. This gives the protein CATSPGQALGDTEAFF.

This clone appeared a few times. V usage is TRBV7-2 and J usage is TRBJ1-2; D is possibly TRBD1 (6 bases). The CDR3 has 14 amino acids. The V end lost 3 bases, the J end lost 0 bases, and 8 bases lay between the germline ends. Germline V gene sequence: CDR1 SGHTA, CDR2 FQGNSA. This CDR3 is CASSLGQANYGYTF. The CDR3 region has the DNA TGTGCCAGCAGCTTGGGACAAGCTAACTATGGCTACACCTTC.

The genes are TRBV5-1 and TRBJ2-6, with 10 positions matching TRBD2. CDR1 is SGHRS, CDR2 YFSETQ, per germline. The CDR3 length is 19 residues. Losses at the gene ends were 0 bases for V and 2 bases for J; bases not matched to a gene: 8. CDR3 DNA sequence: TGCGCCAGCAGCTTGGAACCTAGCGGGAGAACCACTGGGGCCAACGTCCTGACTTTC. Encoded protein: CASSLEPSGRTTGANVLTF.

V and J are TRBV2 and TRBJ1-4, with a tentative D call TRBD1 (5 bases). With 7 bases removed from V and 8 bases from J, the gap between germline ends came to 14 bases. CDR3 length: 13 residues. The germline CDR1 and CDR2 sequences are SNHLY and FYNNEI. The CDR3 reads CASNRDGREKLFF. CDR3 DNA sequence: TGTGCCAGCAACCGGGACGGCCGGGAAAAACTGTTTTTT.